This is a list of T cell receptor beta chains from one sample in a study of monozygotic twins with inflammatory bowel disease. TCRdb processed the 5' RACE reads again and assigns one entry to each CDR3 protein, with no DNA. The sample table includes about 300,000 distinct CDR3 sequences. The sequenced sample was blood. The receptor source for this set is a human donor with ulcerative colitis or Crohn's disease, or a healthy co-twin of an affected twin (not recorded which). The CDR3 runs from the conserved cysteine through the conserved F or W. Fields, in order: V gene, J gene, CDR3 protein.

V: TRBV3-1; J: TRBJ1-2; CDR3: CASSQIGNSHYGYTF
V: TRBV18; J: TRBJ1-6; CDR3: CASSPDLGDSPLHF
V: TRBV5-5; J: TRBJ1-1; CDR3: CATTDRKLNTEAFF
V: TRBV9; J: TRBJ2-2; CDR3: CASSVAQGVVGTGELFF
V: TRBV5-6; J: TRBJ1-3; CDR3: CASSPDRWTKGGNTIYF
V: TRBV20-1; J: TRBJ1-1; CDR3: CSARGTETLNTEAFF
V: TRBV11-2; J: TRBJ1-2; CDR3: CASSLGTGGSRYGYTF
V: TRBV4-3; J: TRBJ2-7; CDR3: CASSQDLPGLAGGPGEQYF
V: TRBV20-1; J: TRBJ2-2; CDR3: CSASLAGGPNTGELFF
V: TRBV5-5; J: TRBJ2-3; CDR3: CASSFGTDTQYF
V: TRBV6-2/TRBV6-3; J: TRBJ1-1; CDR3: CASSSRDRGLGTEAFF
V: TRBV3-1; J: TRBJ2-7; CDR3: CASSHRVDYEQYF
V: TRBV5-4; J: TRBJ2-1; CDR3: CASSLAVAGGRRNNEQFF
V: TRBV7-9; J: TRBJ2-1; CDR3: CASSHRGVSIDEQFF
V: TRBV27; J: TRBJ2-7; CDR3: CASSSPYEQYF
V: TRBV3-1; J: TRBJ1-3; CDR3: CASSRGTAGNTIYF
V: TRBV28; J: TRBJ1-4; CDR3: CASSSPGQQSGEKLFF
V: TRBV28; J: TRBJ1-5; CDR3: CASTPGTVNQPQHF
V: TRBV24-1; J: TRBJ1-2; CDR3: CATSDGTGAAYGYTF
V: TRBV5-1; J: TRBJ2-1; CDR3: CASSLLGTSGSRLYNEQFF
V: TRBV28; J: TRBJ2-1; CDR3: CASSIWLAGGANEQFF
V: TRBV28; J: TRBJ2-1; CDR3: CASSEPGQGRNEQFF
V: TRBV7-8; J: TRBJ2-1; CDR3: CASSSGISSYNEQFF
V: TRBV28; J: TRBJ2-4; CDR3: CASSFPSGSKNIQYF
V: TRBV12-3/TRBV12-4; J: TRBJ2-1; CDR3: CASSSRLAGGSPQNEQFF
V: TRBV11-2; J: TRBJ2-2; CDR3: CASSKTGGKNTGELFF
V: TRBV28; J: TRBJ2-5; CDR3: CASSTIRETQYF
V: TRBV29-1; J: TRBJ2-5; CDR3: CSLSNGVETQYF
V: TRBV5-1; J: TRBJ1-1; CDR3: CASGNRDGFLEAFF
V: TRBV7-2; J: TRBJ2-1; CDR3: CASSPLVVSYGEQFF
V: TRBV28; J: TRBJ1-4; CDR3: CASSFSGTGNEKLFF
V: TRBV6-1; J: TRBJ2-3; CDR3: CASRPRLANTDTQYF
V: TRBV20-1; J: TRBJ2-1; CDR3: CSAPSWRGDYNEQFF
V: TRBV27; J: TRBJ2-7; CDR3: CASSRTKREQYF
V: TRBV2; J: TRBJ2-1; CDR3: CASRPNRGGENEQFF
V: TRBV20-1; J: TRBJ2-5; CDR3: CSASWAFGGGGETQYF
V: TRBV27; J: TRBJ2-5; CDR3: CASSPNQETQDF